The 5 T cell receptor beta chains below come from one sample, sequenced in a study of T cell responses to AZD1222 COVID-19 vaccine. Assay used: immunoSEQ multiplex PCR; TCRdb lists only in-frame clones, some missing. The sample lists more than 95,000 clones, more than 75% occurring once. Sequencing was performed on peripheral blood, taken on day 0 of AZD1222 vaccination. All receptors come from an adult in good health.

The V gene is TRBV7-9, the J gene TRBJ1-2, with TRBD1 matching 12 bases. CDR1 is SEHNR and CDR2 is FQNEAQ in the germline V gene (reference sequence). The CDR3 covers 16 residues. V was pared by 1 base and J by 6 bases, with 6 bases of the junction left unmatched. CDR3 sequence (DNA): TGTGCCAGCAGCTTAGGTCCGGGACAGGGGGCTGATGGCTACACCTTC. As protein: CASSLGPGQGADGYTF.

The chain is built from TRBV27 and TRBJ1-6, with 8 nucleotides matching TRBD1. Germline V CDR1 and CDR2: MNHEY, SMNVEV (reference sequence). V gave up 6 bases and J gave up 8 bases; unmatched junction bases: 12. This CDR3 region has 16 residues. CDR3 DNA sequence: TGTGCCAGCAGCCAAGGGACAGGCAGGGGGTATTCACCCCTCCACTTT. The encoded protein is CASSQGTGRGYSPLHF.

The CDR3 DNA follows: TGTGCCAGTAGTACCGGACAGGCAACTAATGAAAAACTGTTTTTT. It encodes CASSTGQATNEKLFF. This chain connects TRBV19 to TRBJ1-4; the match to TRBD1 covers 7 bases. Trimming took 4 bases from V and 0 from J; bases not matched to a gene: 2. Germline CDR1 reads LNHDA; CDR2 reads SQIVND (reference sequence). There are 15 residues in the CDR3. Full variable domain (remainder filled in from reference TRBV19 and TRBJ1-4): DGGITQSPKYLFRKEGQNVTLSCEQNLNHDAMYWYRQDPGQGLRLIYYSQIVNDFQKGDIAEGYSVSREKKESFPLTVTSAQKNPTAFYLCASSTGQATNEKLFFGSGTQLSVL.

This clone was detected once. The gene calls are TRBV18 and TRBJ1-4; D remains ambiguous. CDR1 is KGHSH and CDR2 is LQKENI in the germline V gene. This CDR3 spans 16 amino acids. V lost 2 bases to trimming and J lost 7 bases, with 17 bases between them. The CDR3 DNA reads TGTGCCAGCTCACCAAATCGCTCCTTCCGGCTTGAAAAACTGTTTTTT. It encodes CASSPNRSFRLEKLFF.

The chain links TRBV18 to TRBJ2-7; TRBD1 matches at 8 bases. The ends lost 4 bases at V and 0 bases at J; junction bases unmatched: 2. From germline, CDR1 is KGHSH and CDR2 LQKENI. The CDR3 is made up of 14 amino acids. The CDR3 here is CASSLDRGSYEQYF. The CDR3 coding sequence is TGTGCCAGCTCACTAGACAGGGGCTCCTACGAGCAGTACTTC. Full variable domain (remainder filled in from reference TRBV18 and TRBJ2-7): NAGVMQNPRHLVRRRGQEARLRCSPMKGHSHVYWYRQLPEEGLKFMVYLQKENIIDESGMPKERFSAEFPKEGPSILRIQQVVRGDSAAYFCASSLDRGSYEQYFGPGTRLTVT.